The rows below give T cell receptor beta chains drawn from one sample of a study of shared clonotypes between healthy human individuals. Produced via immunoSEQ multiplex PCR; TCRdb's table is partial and in-frame only. Altogether about 2.1 million clones are present, 85% to 95% being singletons, with the ten largest covering under 2%. The sequenced material came from naive CD8+ T cells from PBMCs. Every receptor here comes from a man aged 18-30 years in good health. Some clones in this sample may be carry-over from other donors' samples. Each CDR3 is given with its conserved first and last residue.

CDR3 | V
CASSLNVYQETQYF | TRBV7-7
CASADNYGYTF | TRBV27
CASSLDGQGIANQHF | TRBV6-5
CASSVKAARGEQYF | TRBV9
CASSLWAGGGETQYF | TRBV28
CASSLSLGYPYEQYF | TRBV27
CASSLEGAGKGAAEAFF | TRBV7-8
CASSEDRGQGREQYF | TRBV2
CSVDRPGMDDTEAFF | TRBV29-1
CASSEGGALRETQYF | TRBV9
CASSWTGRTDTQYF | TRBV9
CASSPEFFETQYF | TRBV19
CSVDSGQTYEQYF | TRBV29-1
CSVERVGYNEQFF | TRBV29-1
CASSVDGRGQNIQYF | TRBV9
CASRGPGYSGNTIYF | TRBV19
CASSISTGSYEQYF | TRBV19
CASSPEGAHPTDTQYF | TRBV5-4
CASSPGTQEIDEAFF | TRBV5-6
CASSQGTGENTIYF | TRBV5-1
CASRTRHYGYTF | TRBV27
CAIRDRDSGNTIYF | TRBV10-3